The T cell receptor beta chain described here comes from a study of long-term antiretroviral therapy in people with HIV. Study-wide findings and caveats: Increased diversity was seen after ART, yet it remained lower than in transplant donor controls. Participants lacked recorded data on ART adherence, viral resistance or therapy changes.

As concerns this clone: As yet, its antigen is unknown.

With 0 bases clipped from V and 5 bases from J, the junction kept 13 bases outside the gene matches. This CDR3 spans 18 amino acids. Germline CDR1 is LGHNA and CDR2 is YSLEER. The study used samples holding roughly 1-10 million cryopreserved PBMC before DNA extraction. Researchers ran immunoSEQ v3.0 at survey level. Clones were read by immunoSEQ multiplex PCR, and TCRdb kept only the in-frame ones, dropping some. The sample has 40,000 to 60,000 clones; around 80% are singletons. The sequence came from a woman in her late teens or twenties with HIV. V gene TRBV4-3 combines with J gene TRBJ2-7, with 10 bases lining up with TRBD2. Sequenced here: unsorted PBMCs, sampled 0.8 years after starting antiretroviral therapy. The CDR3 loop is CASSQESGGTSAANEQYF. Here the CDR3 DNA reads TGCGCCAGCAGCCAAGAATCAGGCGGGACTAGCGCCGCCAACGAGCAGTACTTC.